This record looks at one T cell receptor beta chain sequence and its context. Its specificity is unknown. One junction end disagrees with the germline gene, perhaps due to a read error. Here immunoSEQ multiplex PCR was the method, and the copy in TCRdb shows in-frame clones only, minus some. The sample shows 25,000 to 35,000 clones, 87% of them seen only once. This CDR3 is built from 13 residues. Germline CDR1 SQVTM, CDR2 ANQGSEA. The source of the sample is a study of a mutant IDH1 vaccine in newly diagnosed glioma. Study findings and constraints: Pseudoprogression looked unconnected to shifts in top peripheral T cell clonotypes.

Time point in this sample: week 5, during vaccination. Vaccination used 300 ug of mutant IDH1 20-mer peptide per dose, with topical imiquimod. Patients carried new grade 3 or 4 IDH1-mutant astrocytomas lacking nuclear ATRX. This sequence joins TRBV29-1 and TRBJ2-7; possibly TRBD1 for D (5 bases). The sequence came from a woman in her thirties or forties with glioma. Some clones in this sample may be carry-over from other donors' samples. Sample: peripheral blood mononuclear cells (PBMCs), taken from a glioma patient whose treatment included an IDH1 peptide vaccine. The CDR3 sequence: CSAEDGAVGEQYF. For the CDR3, the DNA is TGCAGCGCTGAAGATGGGGCGGTGGGTGAGCAGTACTTC.